This TCR beta chain was obtained from a study of blood T cell repertoires in COVID-19. Whole-study context: Whether acute or convalescent, the COVID-19 samples came from the United States, Italy and Spain. PBMCs, B-cell-depleted T cells, or T cells provided the cDNA or gDNA that made up the material.

Comments on this clone: Additional DNA sequences in this sample encode the identical CDR3.

Assay: immunoSEQ multiplex PCR; the TCRdb copy retains only in-frame clones and omits some. The table has about 200,000 clones, roughly 85% seen once. CDR1 is SGHTA, CDR2 FQGNSA, per germline. V lost 3 bases and J lost 2; bases outside the gene matches: 0. CDR3 length equals 14 residues. The origin of this receptor is a woman aged 80 or over with acute or convalescent COVID-19. Sequencing was carried out using peripheral blood. The chain carries TRBV7-2 and TRBJ1-5, with 8 bases that match TRBD1. CDR3 region: CASSLDRGNQPQHF. The CDR3 DNA follows: TGTGCCAGCAGCTTGGACAGGGGCAATCAGCCCCAGCATTTT.